A single sample is the source of the 22 T cell receptor beta chains below, sequenced in a study of CD8 T cells in Susac syndrome. cDNA came from around 0.5 to 1 ug RNA primed by random hexamers. Each CDR3 protein is one row after TCRdb ran MiXCR on the immunoSEQ multiplex PCR reads. The table includes 55,000 to 70,000 distinct CDR3 sequences, approximately 95% detected once. The sample was CD8+ T cells from PBMCs. The receptors here all came from a human donor in good health.

CDR3 region: CASSEGTGSNEQYF. Here the CDR3 DNA reads TGTGCCAGCAGTGAGGGGACAGGTAGTAACGAGCAGTACTTC. The chain combines TRBV2 with TRBJ2-7; TRBD1 matches at 8 bases. CDR1 is SNHLY, CDR2 FYNNEI, per germline. J was trimmed by 5 bases and V by 3 bases; bases with no gene match: 6. This CDR3 is 14 amino acids long.

The rearrangement links TRBV5-6 to TRBJ2-7, with D perhaps being TRBD1 or TRBD2 (5 bases each). The CDR3 has 16 residues. The germline V gene encodes CDR1 SGHDT and CDR2 YYEEEE. Trimming took 5 bases from V and 2 from J, leaving 20 bases between them. The CDR3 DNA is TGTGCCAGCAGTCCCGGGACGGCCCACGGCACCTACGAGCAGTACTTC. Its translation is CASSPGTAHGTYEQYF.

This chain uses TRBV3-1 with TRBJ1-1; perhaps TRBD1 as D (5 bases). Germline V gives CDR1 LGHDT, CDR2 YNNKEL (reference sequence). This CDR3 has 12 amino acids. Trimming left V 4 bases short and J 8 bases short, with 11 bases between. As DNA, the CDR3 is TGTGCCAGCAGCCCGGGACGGGAAGAAGCTTTCTTT. This sequence encodes CASSPGREEAFF.

This chain links TRBV29-1 with TRBJ2-7; D unresolved. V was shortened by 6 bases and J by 1 base, with 7 bases between the two germline ends. Germline V gives CDR1 SQVTM, CDR2 ANQGSEA. The CDR3 covers 11 residues. CDR3 sequence reads: CSVRFSYEQYF. As DNA, the CDR3 is TGCAGCGTAAGGTTTTCCTACGAGCAGTACTTC.

The CDR3 sequence: CASSPQDRGRNTEAFF. In DNA, the CDR3 is TGTGCCAGCTCACCCCAGGACAGGGGGCGAAACACTGAAGCTTTCTTT. J is TRBJ1-1 and V is TRBV18, with TRBD1 matching over 11 bases. The CDR3 consists of 16 residues. Germline assignment: CDR1 KGHSH and CDR2 LQKENI. J was trimmed by 2 bases and V by 3 bases; bases with no gene match: 5.

Worth noting for this clonotype: At one boundary the junction diverges from the germline segment, which might be a read error. V usage is TRBV7-7 and J usage is TRBJ2-3; D gene uncertain. Germline V gene lookup returns CDR1 SSHAT and CDR2 FNYEAQ (reference sequence). The CDR3 contains 15 residues. The CDR3 sequence is CASSSAPSGPDTQYF. The CDR3 coding sequence is TGTGCTAGCAGTTCGGCCCCGAGTGGCCCAGATACGCAGTATTTT.

This rearrangement joins TRBV5-1 to TRBJ2-7; 9 bases agree with TRBD1. This CDR3 has 15 residues. Germline-derived CDR1 and CDR2 are SGHRS and YFSETQ. V gave up 2 bases and J gave up 7 bases; unmatched junction bases: 10. The CDR3 DNA sequence: TGCGCCAGCAGCTTTGACAGGGGGTTGGCTAGAGAGCAGTACTTC. This codes for CASSFDRGLAREQYF. Looking up the rest from reference TRBV5-1 and TRBJ2-7 gives the full variable domain: KAGVTQTPRYLIKTRGQQVTLSCSPISGHRSVSWYQQTPGQGLQFLFEYFSETQRNKGNFPGRFSGRQFSNSRSEMNVSTLELGDSALYLCASSFDRGLAREQYFGPGTRLTVT.

This rearrangement joins TRBV12-3 or TRBV12-4 to TRBJ2-2; the D is unclear. The CDR3 has 16 residues. Deletions cut 5 bases from V and 0 bases from J, with 13 bases between. Here the CDR3 DNA reads TGTGCCAGCAGTCCCGAAGGAGCGACGAACACCGGGGAGCTGTTTTTT. It is translated as CASSPEGATNTGELFF.

The chain recombines TRBV7-9 with TRBJ1-6; D uncertain. This CDR3 spans 15 amino acids. The germline gives CDR1 SEHNR, CDR2 FQNEAQ (reference sequence). Between the trimmed V and J ends, which lost 2 bases and 0 bases, there was a span of 5 bases. CDR3 sequence (DNA): TGTGCCAGCAGCTTAAGTAGCTCCTATAATTCACCCCTCCACTTT. This translates into CASSLSSSYNSPLHF.

This clonotype occurred once. This chain joins TRBV7-2 and TRBJ2-3, with D unclear. Germline V gene data show CDR1 as SGHTA and CDR2 as FQGNSA. V lost 1 base and J lost 2, with 7 bases in between. The CDR3 length is 14 residues. This chain's CDR3 is CASSLVQITDTQYF. For the CDR3, the DNA is TGTGCCAGCAGCTTAGTTCAGATCACAGATACGCAGTATTTT.

The chain combines TRBV20-1 with TRBJ2-7; D may be TRBD2 (6 bases). The CDR3 runs 13 residues. Germline-derived CDR1 and CDR2 are DFQATT and SNEGSKA (reference sequence). V gave up 1 base and J gave up 1 base, with 8 bases separating them. The CDR3 DNA sequence: TGCAGTGCTAGAGGGGGGGATTCCTACGAGCAGTACTTC. This translates into CSARGGDSYEQYF.

This rearrangement joins TRBV7-3 to TRBJ1-1; 7 bases are a match to TRBD1. The length of the CDR3 is 16 residues. CDR1 is SGHTA, CDR2 FQGTGA, per germline. The junction had 5 bases not matched to a gene; V was cut back by 1 base and J by 0 bases. CDR3 in DNA: TGTGCCAGCAGCTTAAGTGGGGGACAGTTGAACACTGAAGCTTTCTTT. Encoded protein: CASSLSGGQLNTEAFF. Combining the CDR3 with reference TRBV7-3 and TRBJ1-1 gives the whole variable domain GAGVSQTPSNKVTEKGKYVELRCDPISGHTALYWYRQSLGQGPEFLIYFQGTGAADDSGLPNDRFFAVRPEGSVSTLKIQRTERGDSAVYLCASSLSGGQLNTEAFFGQGTRLTVV.

The chain combines TRBV7-9 with TRBJ1-4; D unresolved. Germline CDR1 is SEHNR and CDR2 is FQNEAQ (reference sequence). This CDR3 is 15 amino acids long. The V gene lost 3 bases and the J gene lost 8 bases, with 16 bases spanning the gap. The CDR3 loop is CASSLEGSVWEKLFF. CDR3 nucleotide sequence: TGTGCCAGCAGCTTGGAAGGGAGTGTGTGGGAAAAACTGTTTTTT.

The chain carries TRBV7-9 and TRBJ1-1; TRBD1 might be the D (5 bases). The CDR3 has 15 residues. Germline values: CDR1 SEHNR, CDR2 FQNEAQ (reference sequence). The V gene lost 10 bases and the J gene lost 1 base, with 19 bases spanning the gap. Here the CDR3 DNA reads TGTGCCACCTACTCATCGGGGCACCCGAACACTGAAGCTTTCTTT. Its translation: CATYSSGHPNTEAFF.

The V gene is TRBV3-1, the J gene TRBJ2-6; D ambiguous. CDR3 length: 16 residues. Germline V gene data show CDR1 as LGHDT and CDR2 as YNNKEL (reference sequence). Trimming took 0 bases from V and 0 from J, leaving 6 bases between them. CDR3 in amino acids: CASSQELDSGANVLTF. The CDR3 DNA is TGTGCCAGCAGCCAAGAACTGGACTCTGGGGCCAACGTCCTGACTTTC.

The V call is TRBV4-1, the J call TRBJ1-1; 7 bases are a match to TRBD1. Trimming cost V 4 bases and J 10 bases; bases outside gene matches: 12. Germline loops: CDR1 MGHRA, CDR2 YSYEKL. The CDR3 is made up of 14 amino acids. The CDR3 sequence: CASSRKEGAEIAFF. The CDR3 bases are TGCGCCAGCAGCCGGAAAGAGGGGGCTGAAATAGCTTTCTTT.

In DNA, the CDR3 is TGCAGCGTTATCAACTACAATGAGCAGTTCTTC. Translated, it gives CSVINYNEQFF. The rearrangement joins TRBV29-1 to TRBJ2-1; D remains unclear. This CDR3 has 11 amino acids. Germline values: CDR1 SQVTM, CDR2 ANQGSEA. V was clipped by 5 bases and J by 3 bases, with 5 bases between them.

This rearrangement joins TRBV30 to TRBJ1-2; D is undetermined. This CDR3 comprises 13 residues. The V and J ends lost 0 bases and 4 bases respectively, with 9 bases between them. Germline CDR1 GTSNPN, CDR2 SVGIG (reference sequence). The CDR3 bases are TGTGCCTGGAGTGTAGGTACCAGCTATGGCTACACCTTC. Translated: CAWSVGTSYGYTF.

The chain combines TRBV7-3 with TRBJ2-2, with TRBD2 matching over 8 bases. From germline, CDR1 is SGHTA and CDR2 FQGTGA. Trimming at V came to 5 bases and at J to 4 bases, leaving 3 bases not matched to a gene. The length of the CDR3 is 14 residues. As DNA, the CDR3 is TGTGCCAGCAGCCCCACTAGCGGCACCGGGGAGCTGTTTTTT. Its protein is CASSPTSGTGELFF.

The chain carries TRBV2 and TRBJ2-3, with 11 bases matching TRBD2. Losses at the gene ends were 7 bases for V and 0 bases for J; bases not matched to a gene: 18. This CDR3 region has 20 residues. CDR1 is SNHLY, CDR2 FYNNEI, per germline. CDR3 in amino acids: CASKPSLVLAGGASTDTQYF. CDR3 DNA sequence: TGTGCCAGCAAACCCTCCCTGGTCCTAGCGGGGGGCGCTAGCACAGATACGCAGTATTTT.

The chain combines TRBV6-4 with TRBJ1-5; 9 positions agree with TRBD1. The CDR3 has 18 residues. Germline loops: CDR1 MRHNA, CDR2 SNTAGT. Trimming cost V 4 bases and J 2 bases; bases outside gene matches: 12. The CDR3 region is CASSAPRTGVKGNQPQHF. The CDR3 coding sequence is TGTGCCAGCAGTGCCCCGAGGACAGGGGTTAAGGGCAATCAGCCCCAGCATTTT.

The chain couples TRBV7-9 to TRBJ1-5; perhaps TRBD1 as D (5 bases). The CDR3 consists of 14 residues. From germline, CDR1 is SEHNR and CDR2 FQNEAQ (reference sequence). V was cut by 8 bases and J by 5 bases, with 16 bases left in between. The CDR3 region is CASGGEGSHQPQHF. CDR3 in DNA: TGTGCCAGCGGGGGGGAGGGAAGCCATCAGCCCCAGCATTTT.